The present entry profiles one T cell receptor (beta chain) with its context. What it binds is not known. This sample was taken from a study of cytomegalovirus exposure and HLA in healthy donors. The overall study: The roughly 120 million unique TCR beta sequences, from 150 million to 200 million T cells, were found by an earlier analysis.

The PCR ran on 60 Vbeta and 13 Jbeta primers. Libraries were prepared by immunoSEQ multiplex PCR; TCRdb keeps only in-frame clonotypes and omits some of them. The table records about 160,000 clones, roughly 80% of them present only once. Healthy bone marrow donors formed the donor group. The CDR3 length is 13 residues. The germline V gene has CDR1 MNHNS and CDR2 SASEGT. V was pared by 6 bases and J by 0 bases, with 8 bases between. Study-level results: Earlier findings revealed that most TCR beta V segments proved productive either about 87% or about 30% of the time. The study flagged 150 to 200 TCR beta chains as cytomegalovirus-associated.

The chain carries TRBV6-1 and TRBJ1-2, with D possibly TRBD1 on 5 matching bases. This sequence originates from a female donor in good health and CMV-seronegative. Source material: PBMCs. The CDR3 spells CASRQTANYGYTF. CDR3 DNA sequence: TGTGCCAGCAGACAGACAGCTAACTATGGCTACACCTTC.